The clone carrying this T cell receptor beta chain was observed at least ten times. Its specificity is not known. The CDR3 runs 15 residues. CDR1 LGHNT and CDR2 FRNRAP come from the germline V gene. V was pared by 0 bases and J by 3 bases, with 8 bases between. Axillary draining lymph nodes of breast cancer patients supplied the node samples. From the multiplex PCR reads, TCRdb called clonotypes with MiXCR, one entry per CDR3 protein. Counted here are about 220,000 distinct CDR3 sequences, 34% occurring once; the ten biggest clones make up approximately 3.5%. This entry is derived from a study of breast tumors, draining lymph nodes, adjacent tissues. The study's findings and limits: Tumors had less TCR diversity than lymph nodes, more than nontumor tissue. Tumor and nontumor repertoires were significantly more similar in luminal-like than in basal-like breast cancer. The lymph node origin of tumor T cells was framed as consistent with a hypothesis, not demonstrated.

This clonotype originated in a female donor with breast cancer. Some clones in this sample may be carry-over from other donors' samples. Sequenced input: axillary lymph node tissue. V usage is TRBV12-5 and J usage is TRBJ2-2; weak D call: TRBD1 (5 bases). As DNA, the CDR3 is TGTGCTAGTGGTTTGGTACAAGGGGACACCGGGGAGCTGTTTTTT. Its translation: CASGLVQGDTGELFF.